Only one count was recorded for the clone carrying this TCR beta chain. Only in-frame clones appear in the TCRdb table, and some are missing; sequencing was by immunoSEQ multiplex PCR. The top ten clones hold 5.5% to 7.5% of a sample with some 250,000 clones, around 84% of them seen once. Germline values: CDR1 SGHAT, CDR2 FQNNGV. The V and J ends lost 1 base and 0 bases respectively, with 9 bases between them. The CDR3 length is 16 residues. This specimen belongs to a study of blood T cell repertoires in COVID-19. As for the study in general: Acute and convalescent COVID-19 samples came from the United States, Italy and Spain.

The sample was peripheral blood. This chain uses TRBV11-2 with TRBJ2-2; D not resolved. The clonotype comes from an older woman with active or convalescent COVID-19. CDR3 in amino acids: CASSLGQRTNTGELFF. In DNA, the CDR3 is TGTGCCAGCAGCTTAGGACAAAGGACGAACACCGGGGAGCTGTTTTTT.